A single sample gave rise to the 12 T cell receptor beta chains below, sequenced in a study of radiation and T cells in renal cell carcinoma. Stated time point: blood 2 weeks post-SBRT. Sample treatment: 15 Gy SBRT to primary tumor, nephrectomy 4 weeks later. Using immunoSEQ multiplex PCR, the repertoire was profiled, and TCRdb retains in-frame clones only, with some absent. The sample has tens of thousands of clones; just over 85% are singletons. The source was blood, collected from a patient whose treatment included radiotherapy and nephrectomy. These receptors originate from a woman aged 50 to 65 with renal cell carcinoma.

The DNA for the CDR3 is TGTGCCAGCAGCCCTGATACAGGGAGTGTGAACACTGAAGCTTTCTTT. The encoded protein is CASSPDTGSVNTEAFF. The chain employs TRBV9 and TRBJ1-1; D may be TRBD1 (6 bases). This CDR3 comprises 16 residues. Germline V gives CDR1 SGDLS, CDR2 YYNGEE. Trimming pared 4 bases from V and 0 bases from J, leaving 16 bases between.

The chain combines TRBV6-1 with TRBJ2-7; weak D call: TRBD2 (6 bases). The V gene's germline CDR1 is MNHNS and CDR2 SASEGT. The length of the CDR3 is 12 residues. The V and J ends lost 2 bases and 6 bases respectively, with 8 bases between them. In nucleotides, the CDR3 is TGTGCCAGCAGTGAACGGACTACCGAGCAGTACTTC. Residues: CASSERTTEQYF.

The chain combines TRBV19 with TRBJ2-2, with D perhaps TRBD2 (6 bases). This CDR3 comprises 14 residues. CDR1 and CDR2 (germline): LNHDA, SQIVND (reference sequence). Trimming took off 2 bases at V and 6 bases at J, with 10 bases between the two ends. This CDR3 is CASSILRRAGELFF. The CDR3 nucleotides are TGTGCCAGTAGTATACTCCGGAGGGCCGGGGAGCTGTTTTTT.

This chain uses TRBV4-2 with TRBJ2-1, with 13 bases matching TRBD2. Germline V gene lookup returns CDR1 LGHNA and CDR2 YNFKEQ. This CDR3 comprises 17 residues. The ends lost 0 bases at V and 10 bases at J; junction bases unmatched: 9. CDR3 residues: CASSQELRTSGRGEQFF. DNA for the CDR3: TGTGCCAGCAGCCAAGAACTGAGGACTAGCGGGAGAGGCGAGCAGTTCTTC.

CDR3 DNA sequence: TGTGCCAGCAGTTCGGGACTAGCGGACACAGATACGCAGTATTTT. Protein product: CASSSGLADTDTQYF. The gene calls are TRBV7-7 and TRBJ2-3; TRBD2 matches at 11 bases. Germline V gene lookup returns CDR1 SSHAT and CDR2 FNYEAQ (reference sequence). The V and J ends lost 6 bases and 2 bases, in that order; junction bases with no gene match: 4. The CDR3 runs to 15 residues.

The chain uses TRBV7-2 and TRBJ1-4, with no clear D. From germline, CDR1 is SGHTA and CDR2 FQGNSA. The CDR3 runs to 14 residues. Trimming stripped 1 base from V and 5 bases from J, with 8 bases between. CDR3 protein: CASSLGQENEKLFF. Written as DNA, the CDR3 is TGTGCCAGCAGCTTAGGTCAGGAAAATGAAAAACTGTTTTTT.

This clone was recorded a few times. The CDR3 nucleotides are TGCGCCAGCAGTTCGGTCTGGAACACTGAAGCTTTCTTT. Translating it yields CASSSVWNTEAFF. The V call is TRBV10-1, the J call TRBJ1-1; no firm D call. CDR1 and CDR2 (germline): WNHNN, SYGVQD (reference sequence). Between the trimmed V and J ends, which lost 5 bases and 1 base, there was a span of 8 bases. CDR3 size: 13 residues.

The rearrangement uses TRBV14 and TRBJ2-3; D gene ambiguous. Trimming took off 3 bases at V and 1 base at J, with 14 bases between the two ends. Per the germline V gene, CDR1 is SGHDN and CDR2 is FVKESK. This CDR3 spans 16 amino acids. Here the CDR3 reads CASSHSRRVGTDTQYF. The DNA for the CDR3 is TGTGCCAGCAGCCATAGTAGACGGGTAGGCACAGATACGCAGTATTTT.

The CDR3 bases are TGTGCCAGCAGCGTAGGTGGGGAGGAGGGTGAAAAACTGTTTTTT. Translation gives CASSVGGEEGEKLFF. The V and J genes are TRBV9 and TRBJ1-4; no firm D call. Germline V gene lookup returns CDR1 SGDLS and CDR2 YYNGEE. This CDR3 has 15 amino acids. The ends were cut back, 0 bases at V and 7 bases at J, with 13 bases in the middle.

The chain is built from TRBV7-2 and TRBJ1-2, with D possibly matching TRBD1 (5 bases). CDR1 and CDR2 from the germline V gene are SGHTA and FQGNSA. V was shortened by 8 bases and J by 1 base, with 11 bases between the two germline ends. The CDR3 covers 13 residues. Written as DNA, the CDR3 is TGTGCCAGCGGGCAGGGCGTTAACTATGGCTACACCTTC. Translation: CASGQGVNYGYTF.

The chain combines TRBV6-6 with TRBJ2-7; D not resolved. The CDR3 is 14 residues long. In germline, CDR1 is MNHNY, CDR2 SVGAGI (reference sequence). Trimming removed 0 bases from V and 3 bases from J, with 9 bases in between. This CDR3 is CASSYSQDGYEQYF. Here the CDR3 DNA reads TGTGCCAGCAGTTACTCCCAGGACGGCTACGAGCAGTACTTC.

In the case of this clone: The same CDR3 arises from other DNA sequences in this sample as well. The chain uses TRBV5-1 and TRBJ1-2; a weak D match, TRBD1 (5 bases). V was clipped by 4 bases and J by 3 bases, with 16 bases between them. There are 15 residues in the CDR3. CDR1 is SGHRS and CDR2 is YFSETQ in the germline V gene. The CDR3 region is CASSAGGAGDYGYTF. The CDR3 nucleotides are TGCGCCAGCAGCGCGGGAGGGGCAGGCGACTATGGCTACACCTTC.